This TCR beta chain was identified during a study of T-cell reconstitution after alpha-beta-depleted transplantation in children. V was shortened by 5 bases and J by 5 bases, with 16 bases between the two germline ends. This CDR3 spans 15 amino acids. Germline V gene data show CDR1 as SNHLY and CDR2 as FYNNEI. Unique molecular identifiers were used to barcode this TCRbeta library. TCRdb re-analysed the PCR reads in MiXCR, keeping a single row per CDR3 protein. The sample has a few hundred thousand distinct CDR3 sequences; about an eighth are singletons. This chain joins TRBV2 and TRBJ2-1, with TRBD1 as a possible D gene (5 bases). The sample was PBMCs, mostly from graft donor cells, taken 360 days after TCRalphabeta/CD19-depleted stem cell transplant. The sequence was obtained from a male patient under 18 who had a stem cell transplant for acute myeloid leukemia, so the T cells may come from the graft donor. CDR3 protein: CASSFDRWGDNEQFF. The CDR3 region has the DNA TGTGCCAGCAGTTTCGACAGATGGGGCGACAATGAGCAGTTCTTC.